Listed below are T cell receptor beta chains from one sample, sequenced in a study of blood T cell repertoires in COVID-19. TCRdb's table, derived via immunoSEQ multiplex PCR, lists solely in-frame clones and lacks some. Among about 250,000 clones, 80% to 90% were seen once, and the ten largest hold around 4.7%. What was sequenced was peripheral blood. These receptors were collected from a woman aged 70 to 79 with acute or convalescent COVID-19. Each CDR3 is given with its conserved first and last residue. D genes are given only for firm matches. Rows give clone size only sometimes, using once, few, many, or a class for an expanded clone.

v_gene: TRBV2
d_gene: -
abundance: -
j_gene: TRBJ1-6
CDR3aa: CASSDTTGSSYNSPLHF
CDR3nt: TGTGCCAGCAGTGATACGACGGGGAGCTCCTATAATTCACCCCTCCACTTT

v_gene: TRBV19
d_gene: -
abundance: few
j_gene: TRBJ1-1
CDR3aa: CASTYSVDTEAFF
CDR3nt: TGTGCCAGTACCTACAGTGTGGACACTGAAGCTTTCTTT

v_gene: TRBV6-5
d_gene: -
abundance: -
j_gene: TRBJ1-2
CDR3aa: CASSSGHNYGYTF
CDR3nt: TGTGCCAGCAGTTCAGGACATAACTATGGCTACACCTTC

v_gene: TRBV5-1
d_gene: TRBD1
abundance: -
j_gene: TRBJ1-1
CDR3aa: CASSSGQPNTEAFF
CDR3nt: TGCGCCAGCAGCTCGGGACAGCCGAACACTGAAGCTTTCTTT

v_gene: TRBV6-1
d_gene: TRBD1
abundance: once
j_gene: TRBJ1-1
CDR3aa: CASSEGQATYGITMNTEAFF
CDR3nt: TGTGCCAGCAGTGAGGGACAGGCCACTTATGGGATAACAATGAACACTGAAGCTTTCTTT

v_gene: TRBV5-1
d_gene: TRBD2
abundance: -
j_gene: TRBJ2-7
CDR3aa: CASSFAGGSDEQYF
CDR3nt: TGCGCCAGCAGCTTTGCGGGGGGGTCGGACGAGCAGTACTTC

v_gene: TRBV3-1/TRBV3-2
d_gene: TRBD1
abundance: few
j_gene: TRBJ1-6
CDR3aa: CASSQPGQGGSPLHF
CDR3nt: TGTGCCAGCAGCCAACCGGGACAGGGAGGTTCACCCCTCCACTTT

v_gene: TRBV28
d_gene: TRBD1
abundance: -
j_gene: TRBJ1-2
CDR3aa: CASSLGTGAVVWGYTF
CDR3nt: TGTGCCAGCAGTTTGGGGACAGGCGCCGTTGTATGGGGCTACACCTTC

v_gene: TRBV2
d_gene: -
abundance: once
j_gene: TRBJ1-5
CDR3aa: CASTPLRVSNQPQHF
CDR3nt: TGTGCCAGCACCCCGCTCAGGGTTAGCAATCAGCCCCAGCATTTT

v_gene: TRBV27
d_gene: -
abundance: -
j_gene: TRBJ1-5
CDR3aa: CASSPWTSNSNQPQHF
CDR3nt: TGTGCCAGCAGTCCATGGACATCAAATAGCAATCAGCCCCAGCATTTT

v_gene: TRBV24-1
d_gene: -
abundance: once
j_gene: TRBJ2-5
CDR3aa: CATSDNRELEETQYF
CDR3nt: TGTGCCACCAGTGACAACAGGGAATTGGAAGAGACCCAGTACTTC

v_gene: TRBV6-2/TRBV6-3
d_gene: TRBD1
abundance: -
j_gene: TRBJ1-2
CDR3aa: CASSRTGNYGYTF
CDR3nt: TGTGCCAGCAGCCGGACAGGGAACTATGGCTACACCTTC

v_gene: TRBV4-3
d_gene: TRBD2
abundance: many
j_gene: TRBJ2-3
CDR3aa: CASSHFTGSGLRTDTQYF
CDR3nt: TGCGCCAGCAGCCATTTCACCGGTAGCGGGCTACGCACAGATACGCAGTATTTT

v_gene: TRBV3-1/TRBV3-2
d_gene: TRBD1
abundance: -
j_gene: TRBJ1-1
CDR3aa: CASSQNRGVNTEAFF
CDR3nt: TGTGCCAGCAGCCAAAACAGGGGAGTGAACACTGAAGCTTTCTTT

v_gene: TRBV18
d_gene: TRBD2
abundance: -
j_gene: TRBJ2-5
CDR3aa: CASSPLAGTQETQYF
CDR3nt: TGTGCCAGCTCACCGTTAGCGGGGACCCAAGAGACCCAGTACTTC

v_gene: TRBV19
d_gene: -
abundance: -
j_gene: TRBJ1-1
CDR3aa: CASRKVRDTEAFF
CDR3nt: TGTGCCAGTAGGAAGGTACGGGACACTGAAGCTTTCTTT

v_gene: TRBV6-2/TRBV6-3
d_gene: -
abundance: -
j_gene: TRBJ1-1
CDR3aa: CASSPTGWNTEAFF
CDR3nt: TGTGCCAGCAGCCCTACAGGGTGGAACACTGAAGCTTTCTTT

v_gene: TRBV28
d_gene: TRBD1
abundance: -
j_gene: TRBJ1-1
CDR3aa: CASSLGDRDGTEAFF
CDR3nt: TGTGCCAGCAGTTTAGGGGACAGGGATGGGACTGAAGCTTTCTTT

v_gene: TRBV11-3
d_gene: -
abundance: -
j_gene: TRBJ2-3
CDR3aa: CASSLSGPSDTQYF
CDR3nt: TGTGCCAGCAGCTTAAGCGGTCCCTCGGATACGCAGTATTTT

v_gene: TRBV12-3/TRBV12-4
d_gene: -
abundance: few
j_gene: TRBJ1-4
CDR3aa: CASSLEGLQLFF
CDR3nt: TGTGCCAGCAGTTTAGAGGGACTTCAACTGTTTTTT

v_gene: TRBV10-3
d_gene: TRBD1
abundance: once
j_gene: TRBJ1-2
CDR3aa: CAISGQGYGYTF
CDR3nt: TGTGCCATCAGTGGACAGGGTTATGGCTACACCTTC

v_gene: TRBV5-1
d_gene: TRBD1
abundance: -
j_gene: TRBJ2-7
CDR3aa: CASSLQPGQKYEQYF
CDR3nt: TGCGCCAGCAGCCTCCAACCGGGACAGAAATACGAGCAGTACTTC

v_gene: TRBV27
d_gene: TRBD1
abundance: -
j_gene: TRBJ1-1
CDR3aa: CASSMGTGSPNTEAFF
CDR3nt: TGTGCCAGCAGTATGGGGACAGGGTCACCGAACACTGAAGCTTTCTTT

v_gene: TRBV30
d_gene: -
abundance: -
j_gene: TRBJ2-3
CDR3aa: CAWSVSARGGDTQYF
CDR3nt: TGTGCCTGGAGTGTATCCGCGAGAGGAGGAGATACGCAGTATTTT

v_gene: TRBV20-1
d_gene: TRBD2
abundance: -
j_gene: TRBJ2-5
CDR3aa: CSASRTSVETQYF
CDR3nt: TGCAGTGCTAGTCGGACTAGCGTGGAGACCCAGTACTTC

v_gene: TRBV5-1
d_gene: TRBD2
abundance: -
j_gene: TRBJ2-3
CDR3aa: CASSLPSGVTDTQYF
CDR3nt: TGCGCCAGCAGCTTACCTAGCGGGGTCACAGATACGCAGTATTTT

v_gene: TRBV5-4
d_gene: TRBD2
abundance: few
j_gene: TRBJ2-5
CDR3aa: CASSSSGGPRETQYF
CDR3nt: TGTGCCAGCAGCTCGTCGGGGGGGCCACGTGAGACCCAGTACTTC

v_gene: TRBV7-9
d_gene: -
abundance: -
j_gene: TRBJ2-5
CDR3aa: CASSSSLLVGGQETQYF
CDR3nt: TGTGCCAGCAGCTCGTCCCTCCTCGTGGGGGGGCAGGAGACCCAGTACTTC

v_gene: TRBV7-8
d_gene: -
abundance: -
j_gene: TRBJ1-2
CDR3aa: CASSLGQGVSGYTF
CDR3nt: TGTGCCAGCAGCTTGGGGCAGGGCGTGAGTGGCTACACCTTC

v_gene: TRBV7-2
d_gene: TRBD1
abundance: -
j_gene: TRBJ1-6
CDR3aa: CASSLGDRGQSPLHF
CDR3nt: TGTGCCAGCAGCTTAGGGGACAGGGGGCAGTCACCCCTCCACTTT

v_gene: TRBV5-6
d_gene: TRBD1
abundance: -
j_gene: TRBJ1-2
CDR3aa: CASSPDRTNYGYTF
CDR3nt: TGTGCCAGCAGCCCGGACAGGACTAACTATGGCTACACCTTC

v_gene: TRBV3-1/TRBV3-2
d_gene: -
abundance: -
j_gene: TRBJ1-2
CDR3aa: CASSQRGHQLSYGYTF
CDR3nt: TGTGCCAGCAGCCAAAGGGGACACCAACTCTCCTATGGCTACACCTTC

v_gene: TRBV10-2
d_gene: TRBD2
abundance: -
j_gene: TRBJ2-1
CDR3aa: CASSEIAGAYNEQFF
CDR3nt: TGCGCCAGCAGTGAAATAGCGGGGGCCTACAATGAGCAGTTCTTC

v_gene: TRBV4-2
d_gene: -
abundance: -
j_gene: TRBJ1-3
CDR3aa: CASSQVGQRSSGNTIYF
CDR3nt: TGTGCCAGCAGCCAAGTCGGACAGCGAAGCTCTGGAAACACCATATATTTT

v_gene: TRBV10-3
d_gene: -
abundance: -
j_gene: TRBJ1-6
CDR3aa: CAISESTGYSPLHF
CDR3nt: TGTGCCATCAGTGAGTCAACAGGGTACTCACCCCTCCACTTT

v_gene: TRBV12-3/TRBV12-4
d_gene: -
abundance: once
j_gene: TRBJ2-2
CDR3aa: CASSSLQGGELFF
CDR3nt: TGTGCCAGCAGTTCCCTACAGGGCGGGGAGCTGTTTTTT

v_gene: TRBV11-3
d_gene: -
abundance: -
j_gene: TRBJ1-2
CDR3aa: CASSPTQGDGYTF
CDR3nt: TGTGCCAGCAGCCCGACCCAGGGTGACGGCTACACCTTC

v_gene: TRBV15
d_gene: -
abundance: -
j_gene: TRBJ2-7
CDR3aa: CATSRTGQHYEQYF
CDR3nt: TGTGCCACCAGCAGAACCGGACAGCACTACGAGCAGTACTTC

v_gene: TRBV5-1
d_gene: -
abundance: once
j_gene: TRBJ2-3
CDR3aa: CASSSVSSTDTQYF
CDR3nt: TGCGCCAGCAGCTCAGTTTCTAGCACAGATACGCAGTATTTT

v_gene: TRBV6-5
d_gene: TRBD1
abundance: -
j_gene: TRBJ1-6
CDR3aa: CASSFSGTGAPLHF
CDR3nt: TGTGCCAGCAGTTTTTCCGGGACAGGGGCACCCCTCCACTTT

v_gene: TRBV7-2
d_gene: TRBD1
abundance: -
j_gene: TRBJ2-7
CDR3aa: CASSLSTGDYEQYF
CDR3nt: TGTGCCAGCAGCCTTTCGACAGGGGACTACGAGCAGTACTTC

v_gene: TRBV7-9
d_gene: -
abundance: -
j_gene: TRBJ2-6
CDR3aa: CASSLAGGISGANVLTF
CDR3nt: TGTGCCAGCAGCTTAGCAGGCGGAATCTCTGGGGCCAACGTCCTGACTTTC

v_gene: TRBV19
d_gene: -
abundance: -
j_gene: TRBJ1-1
CDR3aa: CASSYPLAGNTEAFF
CDR3nt: TGTGCCAGTAGTTACCCCCTCGCGGGGAACACTGAAGCTTTCTTT

v_gene: TRBV4-1
d_gene: TRBD1
abundance: -
j_gene: TRBJ2-5
CDR3aa: CASSQPKPGQRATNQETQYF
CDR3nt: TGCGCCAGCAGCCAACCTAAGCCGGGACAGAGAGCGACCAACCAAGAGACCCAGTACTTC

v_gene: TRBV7-8
d_gene: -
abundance: -
j_gene: TRBJ1-5
CDR3aa: CASTNRGNQPQHF
CDR3nt: TGTGCCAGCACCAACCGGGGAAATCAGCCCCAGCATTTT

v_gene: TRBV10-3
d_gene: -
abundance: once
j_gene: TRBJ1-6
CDR3aa: CAISESGGQGDPLHF
CDR3nt: TGTGCCATCAGTGAGTCAGGTGGGCAGGGCGACCCCCTCCACTTT

v_gene: TRBV5-1
d_gene: -
abundance: -
j_gene: TRBJ1-4
CDR3aa: CASSLAPSLNEKLFF
CDR3nt: TGCGCCAGCAGCTTGGCCCCCTCCCTTAATGAAAAACTGTTTTTT

v_gene: TRBV7-9
d_gene: -
abundance: -
j_gene: TRBJ1-6
CDR3aa: CASSLASGRGLSPLHF
CDR3nt: TGTGCCAGCAGCTTAGCGAGTGGCAGGGGCCTTTCACCCCTCCACTTT

v_gene: TRBV7-9
d_gene: -
abundance: -
j_gene: TRBJ1-4
CDR3aa: CASSLALLVSNEKLFF
CDR3nt: TGTGCCAGCAGCTTAGCCCTCCTCGTGTCCAATGAAAAACTGTTTTTT

v_gene: TRBV2
d_gene: -
abundance: -
j_gene: TRBJ1-2
CDR3aa: CASSEDGGHGYTF
CDR3nt: TGTGCCAGCAGTGAAGACGGGGGGCATGGCTACACCTTC

v_gene: TRBV12-3/TRBV12-4
d_gene: -
abundance: -
j_gene: TRBJ1-1
CDR3aa: CASSFAGATEAFF
CDR3nt: TGTGCCAGCAGTTTTGCGGGGGCGACTGAAGCTTTCTTT

v_gene: TRBV24-1
d_gene: TRBD2
abundance: -
j_gene: TRBJ2-2
CDR3aa: CAVRSGGAGELFF
CDR3nt: TGTGCCGTAAGGAGCGGGGGGGCCGGGGAGCTGTTTTTT